A single sample is the source of the 17 T cell receptor beta chains below, sequenced in a study of blood T cell repertoires in COVID-19. Sequencing used immunoSEQ multiplex PCR; TCRdb keeps in-frame clones, though not all of them. The data contain more than 65,000 clones, 80% of them singletons. The sample consisted of peripheral blood. The receptor set was obtained from a man between 60 and 70 years old with active or convalescent COVID-19.

The chain is built from TRBV2 and TRBJ1-4; TRBD1 matches 9 bases. Per the germline V gene, CDR1 is SNHLY and CDR2 is FYNNEI. The CDR3 totals 17 residues. The V gene end was trimmed by 7 bases and the J gene end by 5 bases; junction bases not matched to a gene: 14. The chain's CDR3 is CASNTGTGKQVNEKLFF. The CDR3 coding sequence is TGTGCCAGCAATACCGGGACAGGGAAACAAGTGAATGAAAAACTGTTTTTT. The whole variable domain, filled in from reference TRBV2 and TRBJ1-4, reads EPEVTQTPSHQVTQMGQEVILRCVPISNHLYFYWYRQILGQKVEFLVSFYNNEISEKSEIFDDQFSVERPDGSNFTLKIRSTKLEDSAMYFCASNTGTGKQVNEKLFFGSGTQLSVL.

This chain connects TRBV6-2 or TRBV6-3 to TRBJ2-5; D is unclear. CDR3 length: 14 amino acids. Germline CDR1 and CDR2: MNHEY and SVGEGT. V lost 5 bases to trimming and J lost 5 bases, with 15 bases between them. CDR3 sequence: CASSPTTAGETQYF. In DNA, the CDR3 is TGTGCCAGCAGTCCGACCACCGCCGGGGAGACCCAGTACTTC.

This chain joins TRBV20-1 and TRBJ1-1; D ambiguous. Germline values: CDR1 DFQATT, CDR2 SNEGSKA (reference sequence). Trimming stripped 3 bases from V and 1 base from J, with 12 bases between. This CDR3 contains 14 residues. This chain's CDR3 is CSASGGTTNTEAFF. The CDR3, as DNA: TGCAGTGCTAGTGGAGGCACTACGAACACTGAAGCTTTCTTT.

The chain's CDR3 is CAWSAALPQVDTQYF. The CDR3 coding sequence is TGTGCCTGGAGTGCGGCCCTCCCACAGGTAGATACGCAGTATTTT. V is TRBV30 and J is TRBJ2-3; tentative D call: TRBD1 (5 bases). Between the trimmed V and J ends, which lost 1 base and 5 bases, there was a span of 16 bases. This CDR3 has 15 residues. Germline values: CDR1 GTSNPN, CDR2 SVGIG (reference sequence).

V is TRBV19 and J is TRBJ1-1; D gene unclear. V shed 3 bases and J shed 0 bases, with 11 bases lying between them. From germline, CDR1 is LNHDA and CDR2 SQIVND (reference sequence). This CDR3 contains 15 residues. The CDR3 DNA reads as TGTGCCAGTAGTATCCGGGTCCAGATGAACACTGAAGCTTTCTTT. It is translated as CASSIRVQMNTEAFF.

V usage is TRBV6-5 and J usage is TRBJ2-7, with 11 bases lining up with TRBD2. Trimming removed 0 bases from V and 3 bases from J; junction bases left unmatched: 4. The germline V gene encodes CDR1 MNHEY and CDR2 SVGAGI. The length of the CDR3 is 16 residues. CDR3 nucleotide sequence: TGTGCCAGCAGTTACTCAAAGACTAGCGGGATCTACGAGCAGTACTTC. Its protein product is CASSYSKTSGIYEQYF.

This clone was detected once. The chain couples TRBV10-3 to TRBJ1-2; 8 bases match TRBD1. This CDR3 has 16 residues. Germline CDR1 reads ENHRY; CDR2 reads SYGVKD. V lost 2 bases, J lost 4 bases, and 9 bases stayed unmatched. CDR3 nucleotides: TGTGCCATCAGTGAGACTGGACAGGGAGGTCCCTATGGCTACACCTTC. This gives the protein CAISETGQGGPYGYTF.

V is TRBV14 and J is TRBJ1-2, with TRBD1 as a possible D gene (5 bases). Germline CDR1 reads SGHDN; CDR2 reads FVKESK. Trimming took 1 base from V and 6 from J, leaving 12 bases between them. The CDR3 has 14 amino acids. The CDR3 sequence: CASSQGRGWDGYTF. CDR3 nucleotides: TGTGCCAGCAGCCAAGGGAGGGGATGGGATGGCTACACCTTC.

This clone came up once. The CDR3 nucleotides are TGTGCCAGCAGCCGCGGACAGAGCAATCAGCCCCAGCATTTT. It codes for CASSRGQSNQPQHF. V gene TRBV7-2 combines with J gene TRBJ1-5; TRBD1 is a possible D gene (6 bases). The germline gives CDR1 SGHTA, CDR2 FQGNSA. This CDR3 region has 14 residues. Trimming took off 5 bases at V and 1 base at J, with 9 bases between the two ends.

The gene calls are TRBV4-1 and TRBJ2-3; TRBD2 might be the D (5 bases). V was pared by 4 bases and J by 3 bases, with 17 bases between. This CDR3 region has 16 residues. Germline V gene data show CDR1 as MGHRA and CDR2 as YSYEKL. CDR3 amino acids: CASSPPWRVGTDTQYF. As DNA, the CDR3 is TGCGCCAGCAGCCCCCCTTGGCGGGTTGGAACAGATACGCAGTATTTT.

The rearrangement joins TRBV12-3 or TRBV12-4 to TRBJ1-2; no clear D. CDR3 length: 13 amino acids. V gave up 7 bases and J gave up 4 bases, with 13 bases separating them. CDR3 DNA sequence: TGTGCCAGCAAACCCTCGGGTGGCTATGGCTACACCTTC. It specifies CASKPSGGYGYTF.

The V call is TRBV24-1, the J call TRBJ1-5, with a weak D call TRBD1 (6 bases). Germline CDR1 is KGHDR and CDR2 is SFDVKD. CDR3 length: 24 amino acids. V lost 0 bases to trimming and J lost 1 base, with 33 bases between them. CDR3 nucleotide sequence: TGTGCCACCAGTGATTTGCGACCCTCCTGTACAGGGTCCGGTTATAGGTGGAGCAATCAGCCCCAGCATTTT. It is translated as CATSDLRPSCTGSGYRWSNQPQHF.

This chain uses TRBV5-6 with TRBJ2-7; 8 bases agree with TRBD1. V shed 4 bases, J shed 3 bases, and the junction held 9 bases outside the gene matches. Germline lookup yields CDR1 SGHDT and CDR2 YYEEEE. The CDR3 has 15 amino acids. CDR3 sequence reads: CASSRDRGIFYEQYF. The CDR3 coding sequence is TGTGCCAGCAGCAGAGACAGGGGAATCTTCTACGAGCAGTACTTC.

The rearrangement uses TRBV11-2 and TRBJ2-1, with 13 nucleotides matching TRBD2. The J segment lost 8 bases and the V segment lost 6 bases, leaving 10 bases of the junction unmatched. This CDR3 is built from 16 residues. Germline V gene data show CDR1 as SGHAT and CDR2 as FQNNGV. In DNA form, the CDR3 reads TGTGCCAGCAGTTTTCAAACTAGCGGGGGGGCCGATGAGCAGTTCTTC. It yields the protein CASSFQTSGGADEQFF.

This clone turned up a few times. The V call is TRBV4-3, the J call TRBJ2-1; D possibly corresponds to TRBD2 (6 bases). CDR3 length: 13 amino acids. Germline V lookup: CDR1 LGHNA, CDR2 YSLEER. The V and J ends lost 1 base and 10 bases respectively, with 11 bases between them. The CDR3 protein is CASSQVLAAEQFF. The CDR3 DNA reads as TGCGCCAGCAGCCAAGTACTAGCTGCAGAGCAGTTCTTC.

This clone was observed at least ten times. V is TRBV6-1 and J is TRBJ1-2, with D perhaps TRBD1 (6 bases). Trimming stripped 0 bases from V and 6 bases from J, with 11 bases between. Germline lookup yields CDR1 MNHNS and CDR2 SASEGT. This CDR3 comprises 14 residues. The CDR3 nucleotides are TGTGCCAGCAGTGAAGCGCAGGGGCAGGATGGCTACACCTTC. Encoded protein: CASSEAQGQDGYTF.

The chain is built from TRBV11-2 and TRBJ2-3; TRBD2 might be the D (7 bases). The V gene lost 6 bases and the J gene lost 8 bases, with 24 bases spanning the gap. CDR1 SGHAT and CDR2 FQNNGV come from the germline V gene. The CDR3 loop spans 16 amino acids. CDR3 bases: TGTGCCAGCAGAGGCCTTCGGCGGGGGCCACCGGGTACGCAGTATTTT. Residues: CASRGLRRGPPGTQYF.